The rows below give T cell receptor beta chains drawn from one sample of a study of beta chain features in type 1 diabetes. The data were produced by immunoSEQ multiplex PCR, yet TCRdb's version contains in-frame clones alone and is incomplete. The top ten clones hold more than 0.015% of a sample with approximately 380,000 clones, around 15% of them seen once. The sequenced sample consisted of naive CD4+ T cells from blood. The receptors come from a woman between 18 and 30 years old in good health. CDR3s include the opening cysteine and the closing phenylalanine or tryptophan. A D gene is named only where the DNA matches it firmly. A clone size is listed for some rows: how often the clone was seen (once, few, many), or a class if it is expanded.

v_gene	d_gene	j_gene	abundance	CDR3nt	CDR3aa
TRBV28	TRBD1	TRBJ1-5	.	TGTGCCAGCAGCTCGGACAGGGGGGAGGGTCAGCCCCAGCATTTT	CASSSDRGEGQPQHF
TRBV27	.	TRBJ1-1	.	TGTGCCAGCAGTGGAGGAGGGTTGGACACTGAAGCTTTCTTT	CASSGGGLDTEAFF
TRBV7-2	.	TRBJ2-6	.	TGTGCCAGCAGCTTAACAGGGGGGGGTACTGGGGCCAACGTCCTGACTTTC	CASSLTGGGTGANVLTF
TRBV27	TRBD1	TRBJ1-1	few	TGTGCCAGCAGTTTCGACAGGGGAATCACTGAAGCTTTCTTT	CASSFDRGITEAFF
TRBV28	TRBD2	TRBJ2-7	.	TGTGCCAGCATCCCTAGCGGGTCCTACGAGCAGTACTTC	CASIPSGSYEQYF
TRBV11-2	.	TRBJ1-5	few	TGTGCCAGCAGCTTATATGCAGGGAGCAATCAGCCCCAGCATTTT	CASSLYAGSNQPQHF
TRBV30	TRBD1	TRBJ1-2	.	TGTGCCTGGAGTGGACAGGGTCGGAAGGCCTACACCTTC	CAWSGQGRKAYTF
TRBV9	TRBD1	TRBJ1-1	.	TGTGCCAGCAGCCCGACAGGGGGCCTGGACACTGAAGCTTTCTTT	CASSPTGGLDTEAFF
TRBV30	.	TRBJ2-5	.	TGTGCCTGGAGTAAGATGGAGGAGACCCAGTACTTC	CAWSKMEETQYF
TRBV7-2	TRBD2	TRBJ2-3	few	TGTGCCAGCAGCTTAGGACTAGCGGGAACTCGTACGCAGTATTTT	CASSLGLAGTRTQYF
TRBV4-2	.	TRBJ2-7	.	TGTGCCAGCAGCCAAGACCCGTCTCGGGAGCAGTACTTC	CASSQDPSREQYF
TRBV5-6	TRBD2	TRBJ2-2	.	TGTGCCAGCAGCTTGGTAGCGGGAGTAAGCACCGGGGAGCTGTTTTTT	CASSLVAGVSTGELFF
TRBV21-1	.	TRBJ2-1	few	TGTGCCAGCAGCAAAGTGGAGCGGGAGGCTGGTGTTGTTTGCGATGAGCAGTTCTTC	CASSKVEREAGVVCDEQFF
TRBV18	TRBD1	TRBJ2-5	.	TGTGCCAGTGGACAGGGCGAGGAGACCCAGTACTTC	CASGQGEETQYF
TRBV20-1	TRBD1	TRBJ2-3	.	TGCAGTGCTAAGGGGGCGGATACGCAGTATTTT	CSAKGADTQYF
TRBV29-1	TRBD1	TRBJ2-7	few	TGCAGCGTTCACCGTCCGACAGGGGATACCTACGAGCAGTACTTC	CSVHRPTGDTYEQYF
TRBV28	.	TRBJ1-1	.	TGTGCCAGCAGTCTTCCAAATGGGCAAACTGAAGCTTTCTTT	CASSLPNGQTEAFF
TRBV7-2	TRBD2	TRBJ2-7	few	TGTGCCAGCAGCCTGACTAGCGGGAGCTCTTCCGAGCAGTACTTC	CASSLTSGSSSEQYF
TRBV30	.	TRBJ2-2	few	TGTGCCTGGTCTCTAATTCGGTTTAACACCGGGGAGCTGTTTTTT	CAWSLIRFNTGELFF
TRBV28	.	TRBJ1-5	.	TGTGCCACCTTATCTACAGGGAGCAATCAGCCCCAGCATTTT	CATLSTGSNQPQHF
TRBV30	TRBD1	TRBJ1-2	few	TGTGCCTGGAGTCACACGCGGACAGGGGAGGGCTATGGCTACACCTTC	CAWSHTRTGEGYGYTF
TRBV27	TRBD2	TRBJ2-7	few	TGTGCCAGCAGTTACGGGGGGGTTGGCGACGAGCAGTACTTC	CASSYGGVGDEQYF
TRBV7-9	.	TRBJ2-3	few	TGTGCCAGCAGCGGCCCGGGGTCCCTACAGACAGATACGCAGTATTTT	CASSGPGSLQTDTQYF
TRBV7-2	TRBD1	TRBJ2-1	.	TGTGCCAGCAGCCCTAGACAGGGGGACTCCTACAATGAGCAGTTCTTC	CASSPRQGDSYNEQFF
TRBV6-6	.	TRBJ2-7	.	TGTGCCAGCAGTTTGCGAGGGGAGCAGTACTTC	CASSLRGEQYF
TRBV29-1	.	TRBJ1-2	.	TGCAGCGTTGCGGGGAACTATGGCTACACCTTC	CSVAGNYGYTF
TRBV2	.	TRBJ1-1	few	TGTGCCAGCGGACTCTACACTGAAGCTTTCTTT	CASGLYTEAFF
TRBV30	TRBD1	TRBJ1-5	few	TGTGCCTGGAGTGGGGACAGGGGGGAGCCCCAGCATTTT	CAWSGDRGEPQHF